The 12 T cell receptor beta chains below all came from one sample that was sequenced in a study of naive and memory T cell subsets. Two oligonucleotides, mixed equimolar, formed the beta constant-region primer covering TRBC1 and TRBC2. One entry per CDR3 protein, called by TCRdb with MiXCR from the UMI-ligation and nested PCR reads. The table records 130,000 to 150,000 distinct CDR3 sequences, about a sixth of them present only once. Sequencing used naive CD4+ T cells from blood. The receptors were sampled from a human donor in good health.

This clonotype came up a few times. V is TRBV11-2 and J is TRBJ1-4; 8 bases agree with TRBD1. In germline, CDR1 is SGHAT, CDR2 FQNNGV. The ends lost 6 bases at V and 11 bases at J; junction bases unmatched: 14. The length of the CDR3 is 15 residues. CDR3 residues: CASSSSQGAKGKLFF. The CDR3 region has the DNA TGTGCCAGCAGTTCGAGCCAGGGGGCGAAGGGGAAACTGTTTTTT.

The sample holds a few counts of this clonotype. The rearrangement links TRBV30 to TRBJ1-1, with D possibly TRBD1 on 5 matching bases. Per the germline V gene, CDR1 is GTSNPN and CDR2 is SVGIG (reference sequence). The CDR3 loop spans 12 amino acids. Between the trimmed V and J ends, which lost 3 bases and 4 bases, there was a span of 9 bases. CDR3 residues: CAWSREVTEAFF. In DNA, the CDR3 is TGTGCCTGGAGCAGGGAGGTCACTGAAGCTTTCTTT.

V gene TRBV7-2 combines with J gene TRBJ1-5; the D is unclear. This CDR3 is 14 amino acids long. Germline CDR1 reads SGHTA; CDR2 reads FQGNSA. V gave up 1 base and J gave up 1 base, with 5 bases separating them. CDR3 DNA: TGTGCCAGCAGCTTAGGACGGAGCAATCAGCCCCAGCATTTT. Protein product: CASSLGRSNQPQHF.

This clonotype showed up just a few times. Here the CDR3 DNA reads TGTGCCAGCAGCCAAGTTAGTGATCGCACAGATACGCAGTATTTT. Its protein product is CASSQVSDRTDTQYF. The V gene is TRBV3-1, the J gene TRBJ2-3; the D is unclear. Germline CDR1 reads LGHDT; CDR2 reads YNNKEL (reference sequence). This CDR3 comprises 15 residues. Between the trimmed V and J ends, which lost 1 base and 1 base, there was a span of 9 bases.

This clonotype has more than one count but fewer than ten. The germline gene is not matched at one end of the junction; a read error may be the cause. This rearrangement joins TRBV5-1 to TRBJ2-7, with 8 bases matching TRBD1. The germline V gene has CDR1 SGHRS and CDR2 YFSETQ. This CDR3 spans 12 amino acids. The CDR3 loop is CASSATTGDPHF. DNA of the CDR3: TGCGCCAGCAGCGCAACGACAGGGGATCCCCACTTC.

In this sample, this clonotype turned up a few times. J is TRBJ2-5 and V is TRBV7-2; 8 positions match TRBD1. CDR1 is SGHTA and CDR2 is FQGNSA in the germline V gene. The length of the CDR3 is 15 residues. J lost 7 bases, V lost 4 bases, and 11 bases had no gene match. The CDR3 here is CASSSGQGCSGTQYF. The CDR3 DNA reads TGTGCCAGCAGCTCCGGACAGGGATGTTCGGGGACCCAGTACTTC.

In its sample, this clonotype was seen a few times. Written as DNA, the CDR3 is TGTGCCAGCAGTCCGACAGAGATCTATGGCTACACCTTC. Its translation: CASSPTEIYGYTF. The rearrangement uses TRBV12-3 or TRBV12-4 and TRBJ1-2; tentatively, D is TRBD1 (5 bases). Between the trimmed V and J ends, which lost 5 bases and 4 bases, there was a span of 11 bases. The CDR3 totals 13 residues.

This clonotype appeared a few times. This chain connects TRBV28 to TRBJ2-7; D remains ambiguous. The CDR3 covers 14 residues. V lost 6 bases and J 3 bases, leaving 15 bases between the germline ends. In germline, CDR1 is MDHEN, CDR2 SYDVKM. The CDR3 protein is CASSFGPRGYEQYF. In DNA, the CDR3 is TGTGCCAGCAGCTTCGGGCCCAGAGGCTACGAGCAGTACTTC.

This clonotype was counted a few times. This chain uses TRBV11-2 with TRBJ2-7; the D gene is possibly TRBD2 (6 bases). The CDR3 length is 13 residues. Per germline, CDR1 SGHAT and CDR2 FQNNGV. V lost 8 bases to trimming and J lost 2 bases, with 13 bases between them. This CDR3 is CASGEREPYEQYF. CDR3 DNA: TGTGCCAGCGGGGAACGGGAGCCCTACGAGCAGTACTTC. Filled out from reference TRBV11-2 and TRBJ2-7, the complete variable domain reads EAGVAQSPRYKIIEKRQSVAFWCNPISGHATLYWYQQILGQGPKLLIQFQNNGVVDDSQLPKDRFSAERLKGVDSTLKIQPAKLEDSAVYLCASGEREPYEQYFGPGTRLTVT.

This clonotype was counted a single time. The V gene is TRBV20-1, the J gene TRBJ1-1; 9 bases are shared with TRBD1. V shed 5 bases, J shed 5 bases, and the junction held 15 bases outside the gene matches. This CDR3 comprises 16 residues. Looked up from germline, CDR1 is DFQATT and CDR2 is SNEGSKA (reference sequence). This CDR3 reads CSAFPSGTGRRTEAFF. CDR3 DNA sequence: TGCAGTGCTTTCCCCTCTGGGACAGGGCGGAGAACTGAAGCTTTCTTT.

This chain links TRBV4-1 with TRBJ2-2; 9 nucleotides match TRBD1. The germline V gene has CDR1 MGHRA and CDR2 YSYEKL. The CDR3 spans 16 residues. Trimming cost V 3 bases and J 4 bases; bases outside gene matches: 6. The DNA of the CDR3 is TGCGCCAGCAGCCAGAGCGCGACAGGGGGCACCGGGGAGCTGTTTTTT. Amino acid sequence: CASSQSATGGTGELFF.

This clonotype showed up just a few times. The rearrangement uses TRBV18 and TRBJ1-2; the D is unclear. Germline V gives CDR1 KGHSH, CDR2 LQKENI. V dropped 3 bases and J dropped 2 bases, with 4 bases sitting between them. CDR3 length equals 12 residues. This CDR3 reads CASSPGNYGYTF. The CDR3, as DNA: TGTGCCAGCTCACCGGGGAACTATGGCTACACCTTC.